A selection of T cell receptor beta chains follows, all from one sample in a study of PD-L1 blockade in urothelial cancer. Method: immunoSEQ multiplex PCR; TCRdb's copy keeps in-frame clones and lacks some. The sample lists about 56,000 clones, 85% to 90% occurring once. The sequenced sample was PBMCs, obtained around atezolizumab (anti-PD-L1) treatment. Receptors originate from a man between 65 and 85 years old with urothelial cancer. CDR3s include the opening cysteine and the closing phenylalanine or tryptophan. Fields, in order: V gene, CDR3 protein.

v_gene: TRBV27; CDR3aa: CASSSASGTNEQFF
v_gene: TRBV4-1; CDR3aa: CASSSPGQGNYEQYF
v_gene: TRBV11-2; CDR3aa: CASSFTRSETQYF
v_gene: TRBV28; CDR3aa: CASSFLRVIGSHTEAFF
v_gene: TRBV4-1; CDR3aa: CASSQRQGTNEKLFF
v_gene: TRBV9; CDR3aa: CASSPGLAGPSYEQYF
v_gene: TRBV2; CDR3aa: CASSSDRLPLF
v_gene: TRBV7-8; CDR3aa: CASSLGWREGHNEQFF
v_gene: TRBV5-6; CDR3aa: CASSLYSQETQYF
v_gene: TRBV21-1; CDR3aa: CASSKGGKLAGELKTQYF
v_gene: TRBV2; CDR3aa: CASSGDRQGYGYTF
v_gene: TRBV6-1; CDR3aa: CASRGLNNEQFF
v_gene: TRBV4-2; CDR3aa: CASSQEYTNTGELFF
v_gene: TRBV6-5; CDR3aa: CASSRRGLASDTQYF
v_gene: TRBV2; CDR3aa: CASGKGGRDTDTQYF
v_gene: TRBV28; CDR3aa: CASSLDPAGSYEQYF
v_gene: TRBV10-1; CDR3aa: CASSAGLAYEQYF
v_gene: TRBV5-8; CDR3aa: CASSWTSGGGEQYF
v_gene: TRBV2; CDR3aa: CASTAGGERGQYF
v_gene: TRBV19; CDR3aa: CASSPPVDYTEAFF
v_gene: TRBV6-6; CDR3aa: CATTSRARTQETQYF
v_gene: TRBV2; CDR3aa: CASRGDRVREQYF
v_gene: TRBV27; CDR3aa: CATDQGDLSTGELFF
v_gene: TRBV6-6; CDR3aa: CASTRGQYYGYTF
v_gene: TRBV6-5; CDR3aa: CASSYSGAIYEQYF